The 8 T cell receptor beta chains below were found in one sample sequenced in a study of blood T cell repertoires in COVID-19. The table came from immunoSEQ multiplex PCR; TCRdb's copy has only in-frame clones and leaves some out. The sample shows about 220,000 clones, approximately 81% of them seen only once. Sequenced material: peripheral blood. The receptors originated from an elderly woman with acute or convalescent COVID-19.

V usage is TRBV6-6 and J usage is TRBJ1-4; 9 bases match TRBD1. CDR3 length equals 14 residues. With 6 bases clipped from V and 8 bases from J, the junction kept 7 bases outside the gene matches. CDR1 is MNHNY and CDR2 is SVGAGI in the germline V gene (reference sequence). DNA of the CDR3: TGTGCCAGCAGGGACGGGACAGGGCGGGAAAAACTGTTTTTT. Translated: CASRDGTGREKLFF.

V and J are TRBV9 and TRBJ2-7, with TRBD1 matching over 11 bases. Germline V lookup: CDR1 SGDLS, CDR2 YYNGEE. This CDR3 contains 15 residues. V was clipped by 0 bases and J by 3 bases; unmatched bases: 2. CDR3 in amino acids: CASSVGTGGFYEQYF. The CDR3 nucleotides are TGTGCCAGCAGCGTAGGGACAGGGGGCTTCTACGAGCAGTACTTC.

The CDR3 is CASSFEGYVTEAFF. The DNA for the CDR3 is TGTGCCAGCAGTTTCGAGGGCTATGTCACTGAAGCTTTCTTT. The rearrangement links TRBV27 to TRBJ1-1; D is unresolved. CDR3 size: 14 residues. Trimming stripped 3 bases from V and 4 bases from J, with 12 bases between. Germline V gives CDR1 MNHEY, CDR2 SMNVEV (reference sequence).

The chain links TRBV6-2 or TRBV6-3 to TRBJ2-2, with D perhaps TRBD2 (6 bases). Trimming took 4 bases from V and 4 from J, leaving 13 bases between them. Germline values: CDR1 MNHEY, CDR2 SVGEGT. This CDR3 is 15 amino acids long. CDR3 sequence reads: CASSSGGIGTGELFF. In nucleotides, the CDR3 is TGTGCCAGCAGTTCTGGGGGGATCGGCACCGGGGAGCTGTTTTTT.

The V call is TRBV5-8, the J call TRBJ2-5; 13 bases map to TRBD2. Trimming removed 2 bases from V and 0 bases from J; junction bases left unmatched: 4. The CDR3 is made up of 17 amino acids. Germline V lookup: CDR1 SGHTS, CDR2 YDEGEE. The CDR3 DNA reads TGTGCCAGCAGCTTCGGACTAGCGGGGGTTTACCAAGAGACCCAGTACTTC. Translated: CASSFGLAGVYQETQYF.

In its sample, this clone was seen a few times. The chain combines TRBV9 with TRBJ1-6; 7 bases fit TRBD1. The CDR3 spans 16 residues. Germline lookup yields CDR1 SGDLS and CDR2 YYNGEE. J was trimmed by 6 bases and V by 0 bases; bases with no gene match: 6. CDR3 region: CASSVDPDRANSPLHF. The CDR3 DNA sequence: TGTGCCAGCAGCGTAGACCCCGACAGGGCTAATTCACCCCTCCACTTT.

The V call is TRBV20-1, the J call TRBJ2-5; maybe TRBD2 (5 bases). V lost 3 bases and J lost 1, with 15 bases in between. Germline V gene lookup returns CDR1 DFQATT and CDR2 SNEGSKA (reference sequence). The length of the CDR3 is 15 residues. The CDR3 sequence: CSASNRGWGQETQYF. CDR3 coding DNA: TGCAGTGCTAGTAATCGCGGGTGGGGCCAAGAGACCCAGTACTTC.

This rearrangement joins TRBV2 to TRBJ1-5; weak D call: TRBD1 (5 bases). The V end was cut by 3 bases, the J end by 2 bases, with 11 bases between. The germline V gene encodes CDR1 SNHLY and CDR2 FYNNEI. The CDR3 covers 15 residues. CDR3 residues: CASSDRVGGNQPQHF. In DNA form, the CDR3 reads TGTGCCAGCAGTGACAGGGTAGGAGGCAATCAGCCCCAGCATTTT.